The clone carrying this T cell receptor (beta chain) has just one count. Its antigen is unidentified. These data come from a study of CD8 T cells in Susac syndrome. The length of the CDR3 is 14 residues. Trimming shortened V by 7 bases and J by 9 bases, and 19 bases separated the two germline ends. The germline CDR1 and CDR2 sequences are MDHEN and SYDVKM. Random-hexamer reverse transcription was applied to about 0.5 to 1 ug RNA. Multiplex immunoSEQ PCR targeted 54 Vbeta and 13 Jbeta TCR beta segments. TCRdb analysed the immunoSEQ multiplex PCR reads with MiXCR anew, one entry per CDR3 protein. The repertoire has some 52,000 distinct CDR3 sequences, 90% to 95% of them found once; the top ten carry 0.5% to 0.6%. General study points: Regarding the TCR sequencing and HLA analysis, the study admitted that a relatively small number of individuals were involved.

From blood CD8+ and CD4+ T cells, TCR beta sequences were generated. Negative magnetic isolation gave CD8+ and CD4+ cells; FACS enriched CD8+ TEMRA. What was sequenced was CD8+ T cells from PBMCs. This clonotype originated in a human donor with multiple sclerosis. The rearrangement links TRBV28 to TRBJ1-5; D possibly corresponds to TRBD1 (5 bases). CDR3 DNA: TGTGCCAGCACCGGAACAGCACGGACATGGCCCCAGCATTTT. Its translation is CASTGTARTWPQHF.